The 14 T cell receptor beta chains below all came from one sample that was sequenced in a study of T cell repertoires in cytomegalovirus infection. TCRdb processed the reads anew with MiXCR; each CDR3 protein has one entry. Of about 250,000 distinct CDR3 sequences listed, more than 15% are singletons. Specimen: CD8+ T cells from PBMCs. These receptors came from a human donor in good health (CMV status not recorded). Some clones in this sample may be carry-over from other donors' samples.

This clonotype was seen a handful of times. In nucleotides, the CDR3 is TGTGCCAGCAGTCCCGCACGGGGCTCCTACGAGCAGTACTTC. Amino acids: CASSPARGSYEQYF. The chain recombines TRBV6-1 with TRBJ2-7; D might be TRBD2 (5 bases). The CDR3 is made up of 14 amino acids. Germline CDR1 MNHNS, CDR2 SASEGT. The V and J ends lost 5 bases and 0 bases respectively, with 11 bases between them.

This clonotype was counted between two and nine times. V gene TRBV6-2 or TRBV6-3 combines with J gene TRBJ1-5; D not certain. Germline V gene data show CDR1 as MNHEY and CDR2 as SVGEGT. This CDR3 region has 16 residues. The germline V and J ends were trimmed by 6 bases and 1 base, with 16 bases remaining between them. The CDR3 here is CASSPAGKGSNQPQHF. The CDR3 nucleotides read TGTGCCAGCAGCCCTGCGGGGAAGGGAAGCAATCAGCCCCAGCATTTT.

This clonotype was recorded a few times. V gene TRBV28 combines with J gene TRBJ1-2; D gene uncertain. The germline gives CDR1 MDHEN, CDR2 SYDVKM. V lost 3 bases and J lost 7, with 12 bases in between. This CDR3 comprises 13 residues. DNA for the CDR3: TGTGCCAGCAGTTTGGAGGCCCCAGCTGGCTACACCTTC. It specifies CASSLEAPAGYTF.

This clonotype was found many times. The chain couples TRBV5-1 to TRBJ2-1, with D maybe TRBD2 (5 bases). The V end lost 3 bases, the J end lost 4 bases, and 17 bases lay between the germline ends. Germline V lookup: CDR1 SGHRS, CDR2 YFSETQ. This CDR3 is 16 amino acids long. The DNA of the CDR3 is TGCGCCAGCAGCTATGACTCCGGAGGTGGTTACAATGAGCAGTTCTTC. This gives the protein CASSYDSGGGYNEQFF. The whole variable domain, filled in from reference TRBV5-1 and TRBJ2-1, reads KAGVTQTPRYLIKTRGQQVTLSCSPISGHRSVSWYQQTPGQGLQFLFEYFSETQRNKGNFPGRFSGRQFSNSRSEMNVSTLELGDSALYLCASSYDSGGGYNEQFFGPGTRLTVL.

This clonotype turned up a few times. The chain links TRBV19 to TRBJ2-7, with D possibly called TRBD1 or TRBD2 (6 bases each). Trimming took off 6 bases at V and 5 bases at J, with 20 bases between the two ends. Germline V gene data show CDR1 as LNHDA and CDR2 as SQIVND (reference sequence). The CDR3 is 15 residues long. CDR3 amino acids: CASRTGNREVDEQYF. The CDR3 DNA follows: TGTGCCAGTAGGACGGGGAACAGGGAGGTCGACGAGCAGTACTTC.

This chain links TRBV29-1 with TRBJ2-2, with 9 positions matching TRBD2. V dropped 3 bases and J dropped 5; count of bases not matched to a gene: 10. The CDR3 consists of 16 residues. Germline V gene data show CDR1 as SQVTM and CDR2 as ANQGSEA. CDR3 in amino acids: CSVDKRGDSRTGELFF. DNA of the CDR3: TGCAGCGTTGATAAGCGGGGGGACTCGAGGACCGGGGAGCTGTTTTTT.

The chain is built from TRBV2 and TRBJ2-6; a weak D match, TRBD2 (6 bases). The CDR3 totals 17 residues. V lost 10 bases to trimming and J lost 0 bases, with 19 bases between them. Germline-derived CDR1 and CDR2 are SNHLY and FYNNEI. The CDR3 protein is CATLKRDSSSGANVLTF. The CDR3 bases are TGTGCCACTCTGAAGAGGGACTCGAGCTCTGGGGCCAACGTCCTGACTTTC. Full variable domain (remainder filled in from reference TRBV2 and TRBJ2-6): EPEVTQTPSHQVTQMGQEVILRCVPISNHLYFYWYRQILGQKVEFLVSFYNNEISEKSEIFDDQFSVERPDGSNFTLKIRSTKLEDSAMYFCATLKRDSSSGANVLTFGAGSRLTVL.

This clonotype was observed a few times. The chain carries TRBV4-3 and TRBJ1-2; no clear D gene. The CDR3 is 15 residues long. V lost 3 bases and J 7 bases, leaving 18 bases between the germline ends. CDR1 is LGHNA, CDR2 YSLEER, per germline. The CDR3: CASSHIPSGMSGYTF. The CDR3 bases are TGCGCCAGCAGCCATATCCCCTCTGGTATGAGTGGCTACACCTTC.

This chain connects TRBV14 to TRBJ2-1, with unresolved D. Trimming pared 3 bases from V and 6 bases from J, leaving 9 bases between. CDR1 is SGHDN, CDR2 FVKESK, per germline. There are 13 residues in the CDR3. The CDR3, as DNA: TGTGCCAGCAGCCATAATTCTTTCAATGAGCAGTTCTTC. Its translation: CASSHNSFNEQFF.

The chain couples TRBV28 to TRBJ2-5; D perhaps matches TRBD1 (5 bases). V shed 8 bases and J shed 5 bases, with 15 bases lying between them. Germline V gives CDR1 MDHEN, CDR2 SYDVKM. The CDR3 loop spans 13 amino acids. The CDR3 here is CASGVRGGETQYF. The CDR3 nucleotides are TGTGCCAGCGGGGTTAGGGGTGGGGAGACCCAGTACTTC.

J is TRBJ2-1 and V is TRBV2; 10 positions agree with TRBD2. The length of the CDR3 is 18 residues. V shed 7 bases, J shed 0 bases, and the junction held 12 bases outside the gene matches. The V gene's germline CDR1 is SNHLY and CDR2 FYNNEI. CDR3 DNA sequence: TGTGCCAGCAAGGGGTCCCAATTAGCGGGGGGCTCCTACAATGAGCAGTTCTTC. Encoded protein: CASKGSQLAGGSYNEQFF.

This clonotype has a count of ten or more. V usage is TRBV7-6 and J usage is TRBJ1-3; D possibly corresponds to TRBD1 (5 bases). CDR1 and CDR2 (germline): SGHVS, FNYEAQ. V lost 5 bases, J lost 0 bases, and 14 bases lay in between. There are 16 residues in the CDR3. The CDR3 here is CASSAGDSRSGNTIYF. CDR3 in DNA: TGTGCCAGCAGCGCCGGCGACAGCCGCTCTGGAAACACCATATATTTT.

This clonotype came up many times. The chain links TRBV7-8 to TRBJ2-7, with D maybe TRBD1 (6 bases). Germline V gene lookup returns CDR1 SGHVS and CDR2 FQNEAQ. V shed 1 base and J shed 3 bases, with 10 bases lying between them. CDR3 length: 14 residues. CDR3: CASSLEGTFYEQYF. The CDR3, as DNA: TGTGCCAGCAGCTTAGAGGGGACATTCTACGAGCAGTACTTC.

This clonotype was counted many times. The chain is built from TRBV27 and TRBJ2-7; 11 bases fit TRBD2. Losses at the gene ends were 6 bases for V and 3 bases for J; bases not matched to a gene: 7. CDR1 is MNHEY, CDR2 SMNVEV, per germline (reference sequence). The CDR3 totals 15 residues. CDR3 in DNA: TGTGCCAGCAGAGACCTAGCGGGGGGCTTCTACGAGCAGTACTTC. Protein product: CASRDLAGGFYEQYF.